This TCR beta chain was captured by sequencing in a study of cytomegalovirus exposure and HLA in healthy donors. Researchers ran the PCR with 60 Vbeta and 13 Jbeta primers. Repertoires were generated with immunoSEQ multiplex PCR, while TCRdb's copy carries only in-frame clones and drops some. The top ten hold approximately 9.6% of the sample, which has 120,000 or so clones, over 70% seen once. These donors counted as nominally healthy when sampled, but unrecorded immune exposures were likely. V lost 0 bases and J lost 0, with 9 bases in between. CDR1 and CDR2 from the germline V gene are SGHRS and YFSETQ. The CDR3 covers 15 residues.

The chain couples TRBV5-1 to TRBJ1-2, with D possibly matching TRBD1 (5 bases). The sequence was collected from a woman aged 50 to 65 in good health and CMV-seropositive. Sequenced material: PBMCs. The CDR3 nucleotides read TGCGCCAGCAGCTTGGATCCGGGGGCTAACTATGGCTACACCTTC. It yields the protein CASSLDPGANYGYTF.